This is a list of T cell receptor beta chains from one sample in a study of blood T cell repertoires in COVID-19. The data were produced by immunoSEQ multiplex PCR, yet TCRdb's version contains in-frame clones alone and is incomplete. The sample lists roughly 140,000 clones; roughly nine tenths were seen once. The sample consisted of peripheral blood. These receptors were obtained from a woman aged 55-69 years with active COVID-19. The CDR3 runs from the conserved cysteine through the conserved F or W. The D gene is left open where the match is weak. Where a row states a size, it is once, few, many or the class of an expanded clone; other rows omit it.

TRBD2	TRBV4-2	once	TRBJ2-1	TGTGCCAGCAGCCAAATACTAGCGGGGGTTTACAATGAGCAGTTCTTC	CASSQILAGVYNEQFF
TRBD2	TRBV9	NA	TRBJ2-1	TGTGCCAGCAGCGTGACTAGCGGGTGGAGCAGCTCCTACAATGAGCAGTTCTTC	CASSVTSGWSSSYNEQFF
TRBD2	TRBV12-5	NA	TRBJ2-3	TGTGCTAGTGCCCAACTGGGAACTAGCGGTAGTGATACGCAGTATTTT	CASAQLGTSGSDTQYF
NA	TRBV5-6	NA	TRBJ2-1	TGTGCCAGCAGCTTGAGGCAGGGCTACAATGAGCAGTTCTTC	CASSLRQGYNEQFF
NA	TRBV10-3	NA	TRBJ1-5	TGTGCCATCAGTGCGGACAGTAATCAGCCCCAGCATTTT	CAISADSNQPQHF
TRBD2	TRBV5-1	NA	TRBJ2-2	TGCGCCAGCAGCTCCGGGACTAGCTTTACCGGGGAGCTGTTTTTT	CASSSGTSFTGELFF
TRBD2	TRBV27	NA	TRBJ2-7	TGTGCCAGCAGCTATAGCGGGAGTGGTGGTACCTACGAGCAGTACTTC	CASSYSGSGGTYEQYF
NA	TRBV28	NA	TRBJ1-3	TGTGCCAGCAGCCGACGGGGGGCGGGAAACACCATATATTTT	CASSRRGAGNTIYF
TRBD2	TRBV7-9	NA	TRBJ2-3	TGTGCCAGCAGCCCGGGACTAGCGAGCACAGATACGCAGTATTTT	CASSPGLASTDTQYF
NA	TRBV19	NA	TRBJ2-6	TGTGCCAGTAGCAGGGTCCCTTACTCTGGGGCCAACGTCCTGACTTTC	CASSRVPYSGANVLTF
NA	TRBV6-4	NA	TRBJ1-5	TGTGCCAGCGACCCTCTAGGGGGGGGGCATCAGCCCCAGCATTTT	CASDPLGGGHQPQHF
NA	TRBV6-5	NA	TRBJ2-2	TGTGCCAGCAGGACGACAGTTAACACCGGGGAGCTGTTTTTT	CASRTTVNTGELFF
NA	TRBV7-2	NA	TRBJ2-7	TGTGCCAGCAGCTTGGGGGGTCTTACCTACAAGCAGTACTTC	CASSLGGLTYKQYF
TRBD1	TRBV5-5	NA	TRBJ2-4	TGTGCCAGCAGCTTGAAGGGACAGGAATTAGCCAAAAACATTCAGTACTTC	CASSLKGQELAKNIQYF
NA	TRBV7-2	NA	TRBJ1-1	TGTGCCAGCAGCTTAGCGGCAGGGGTGAACACTGAAGCTTTCTTT	CASSLAAGVNTEAFF
TRBD1	TRBV18	NA	TRBJ2-5	TGTGCCAGCTCACTACCTCGACAGGGGGGATGGGAGACCCAGTACTTC	CASSLPRQGGWETQYF
TRBD2	TRBV9	NA	TRBJ2-7	TGTGCCAGCAGCGTAGGTTCTAGCGGGGGGGACTACGAGCAGTACTTC	CASSVGSSGGDYEQYF
NA	TRBV3-1/TRBV3-2	NA	TRBJ1-5	TGTGCCAGCAGTCGGGGTGACAAACAGCCCCAGCATTTT	CASSRGDKQPQHF
NA	TRBV29-1	NA	TRBJ2-7	TGCAGCGCCACCGGGAACTCCTACGAGCAGTACTTC	CSATGNSYEQYF
NA	TRBV7-2	NA	TRBJ2-2	TGTGCCAGCAGCATAAACCAGGGGAACACCGGGGAGCTGTTTTTT	CASSINQGNTGELFF
TRBD1	TRBV7-3	NA	TRBJ1-1	TGTGCCAGCAGCTCCGGGACAGGGAGCACTGAAGCTTTCTTT	CASSSGTGSTEAFF
NA	TRBV13	NA	TRBJ2-5	TGTGCCAGCAGCTTATCCCATCAAGAGACCCAGTACTTC	CASSLSHQETQYF
TRBD2	TRBV7-2	NA	TRBJ2-1	TGTGCCAGCAGCCTGACTAGCGGGAGAAACAATGAGCAGTTCTTC	CASSLTSGRNNEQFF
TRBD2	TRBV28	few	TRBJ2-3	TGTGCCAGCAGTTCCCTTATTAGCGGGAGAGCTTCCGATACGCAGTATTTT	CASSSLISGRASDTQYF
TRBD2	TRBV19	NA	TRBJ2-1	TGTGCCAGTTCACGCCGGGGGGACCAGCCCCCAATTTGGCAGTTCTTC	CASSRRGDQPPIWQFF
TRBD2	TRBV5-6	NA	TRBJ2-1	TGTGCCAGCAGCCTCCTAGCGGGAGAGGATAATGAGCAGTTCTTC	CASSLLAGEDNEQFF
TRBD2	TRBV27	once	TRBJ2-1	TGTGCCAGCAGTTTAAGGATTTCTGGGACTAGACCCAATGAGCAGTTCTTC	CASSLRISGTRPNEQFF
NA	TRBV19	NA	TRBJ2-1	TGTGCCAGTACCCAGACTAGGGTGAGCTCCTACAATGAGCAGTTCTTC	CASTQTRVSSYNEQFF
TRBD1	TRBV28	NA	TRBJ1-4	TGTGCCAGGGGGGACAGGATCTGTGAAAAACTGTTTTTT	CARGDRICEKLFF
TRBD1	TRBV10-1	once	TRBJ1-1	TGCGCCAGCAGTGATGGGGGACAGAGGAACACTGAAGCTTTCTTT	CASSDGGQRNTEAFF
NA	TRBV7-2	NA	TRBJ2-4	TGTGCCAGCAGCCCCCCTAACGAGCGGTCCAAAAACATTCAGTACTTC	CASSPPNERSKNIQYF
NA	TRBV4-2	NA	TRBJ2-7	TGTGCCAGCAGCCGCTTCCAGGGAGAGGGGGCCTACGAGCAGTACTTC	CASSRFQGEGAYEQYF
TRBD1	TRBV19	NA	TRBJ2-1	TGTGCCAGTAGTATGCGACGGCAGGGGGATGAGCAGTTCTTC	CASSMRRQGDEQFF
NA	TRBV6-5	NA	TRBJ1-4	TGTGCCAGCAGTTACTCGACGCGACAGCTTAATGAAAAACTGTTTTTT	CASSYSTRQLNEKLFF
NA	TRBV7-6	NA	TRBJ2-7	TGTGCCAGCAGCTTAATGGCGGCCTCTACCTACGAGCAGTACTTC	CASSLMAASTYEQYF
NA	TRBV28	NA	TRBJ2-7	TGTGCCAGCAGCCGGACATCGGACTACGAGCAGTACTTC	CASSRTSDYEQYF
TRBD1	TRBV2	NA	TRBJ2-7	TGTGCCAGCAGTGGGGGACAGACCTACGAGCAGTACTTC	CASSGGQTYEQYF
TRBD2	TRBV18	NA	TRBJ2-5	TGTGCCAGCTCACAAAACCCAGCGGGACGGGAAGAGACCCAGTACTTC	CASSQNPAGREETQYF
TRBD2	TRBV5-4	NA	TRBJ2-5	TGTGCCAGCAGTCCGGGAATAGCGGGAGATATAGAGACCCAGTACTTC	CASSPGIAGDIETQYF
NA	TRBV19	NA	TRBJ2-7	TGTGCCAGTAGTATCGGCTTGGGCCCCTACGAGCAGTACTTC	CASSIGLGPYEQYF
NA	TRBV4-3	NA	TRBJ2-5	TGCGCCAGCAGCCAACAGGGGAACAAAGAGACCCAGTACTTC	CASSQQGNKETQYF
NA	TRBV29-1	NA	TRBJ1-2	TGCAGCGTGGGGGGAGGGGAAAGGTATGGCTACACCTTC	CSVGGGERYGYTF
TRBD2	TRBV5-1	NA	TRBJ2-7	TGCGCCAGCAGCAGGGCGGGAGGGCTTTACGAGCAGTACTTC	CASSRAGGLYEQYF
TRBD1	TRBV11-2	NA	TRBJ1-6	TGTGCCAGCAGCTTAAACCAGGGGGCCTATAATTCACCCCTCCACTTT	CASSLNQGAYNSPLHF
TRBD2	TRBV6-1	NA	TRBJ2-7	TGTGCCAGCAGTGAAAGGAGAGGTCGGGAGGGCCACGGCGAGCAGTACTTC	CASSERRGREGHGEQYF
NA	TRBV11-2	NA	TRBJ2-7	TGTGCCAGCAGCGTCCAGGGCTACGAGCAGTACTTC	CASSVQGYEQYF
TRBD1	TRBV28	once	TRBJ1-2	TGTGCCAGCAGTTTATTCCTCCTGACAGGGGGTATAACCAACACCTTC	CASSLFLLTGGITNTF
NA	TRBV7-9	NA	TRBJ2-5	TGTGCCAGCAGCTTAGCACAGACAGGCCCTTGGGAGACCCAGTACTTC	CASSLAQTGPWETQYF
NA	TRBV28	NA	TRBJ1-5	TGTGCCAGCAGCCGCCCGGAGCGAGGGAGCAATCAGCCCCAGCATTTT	CASSRPERGSNQPQHF
TRBD1	TRBV4-1	NA	TRBJ2-5	TGCGCCAGCAGCCTTGCTTCAGGGGGCCGGGGCCAAGAGACCCAGTACTTC	CASSLASGGRGQETQYF
NA	TRBV11-2	once	TRBJ2-7	TGTGCCAGCAGCTTAGCCGGGGGTCAAAGCGGCTACGAGCAGTACTTC	CASSLAGGQSGYEQYF